This T cell receptor beta chain was captured by sequencing in a study of blood T cell repertoires in COVID-19. Study at large: COVID-19 samples, acute and convalescent, were from the United States, Italy and Spain. From T cells, B-cell-depleted T cells, or PBMCs came the material, which was cDNA or gDNA.

Methods used by the authors: Estimation of nucleated cell counts was performed using reference gene primer amplification. Assay: immunoSEQ multiplex PCR; the TCRdb copy retains only in-frame clones and omits some. V, J and clone size are taken as reported in that table, and D and trimming were inferred from the DNA itself. The sample lists 110,000 to 150,000 clones, roughly 80% occurring once. CDR1 and CDR2 (germline): MNHEY, SVGEGT. The junction had 9 bases not matched to a gene; V was cut back by 6 bases and J by 2 bases. CDR3 length: 15 amino acids. This TCR was recovered from a woman older than 75 with acute or convalescent COVID-19. The specimen sequenced was peripheral blood. The chain recombines TRBV6-2 or TRBV6-3 with TRBJ1-2; 7 bases fit TRBD1. CDR3 region: CASSPSDRINYGYTF. In nucleotides, the CDR3 is TGTGCCAGCAGCCCCTCGGACAGGATAAACTATGGCTACACCTTC.